This T cell receptor (beta chain) was found in a study of response to subunit inactivated influenza vaccine. Study results and caveats: Each seasonal flu vaccination may recruit only limited new T cells, authors suggested.

The germline V gene has CDR1 SGHRS and CDR2 YFSETQ. V was pared by 0 bases and J by 1 base, with 4 bases between. This CDR3 has 14 amino acids. From the RT-PCR reads, TCRdb called clonotypes with MiXCR, one entry per CDR3 protein. The table shows 550,000 to 600,000 distinct CDR3 sequences, with 10% to 15% occurring only once. This clonotype appeared many times. Its antigen is undetermined. This specimen consisted of PBMCs from blood, obtained on the day of vaccination. The chain combines TRBV5-1 with TRBJ2-2; the D is unclear. The source of this sequence is a man in his forties or fifties who received an inactivated influenza vaccine. The CDR3 DNA is TGCGCCAGCAGCTTGGAGAAGAACACCGGGGAGCTGTTTTTT. Amino acids: CASSLEKNTGELFF.